One sample yielded the 18 T cell receptor beta chains listed below, sequenced in a study of T cell repertoires in aging, cancer and after chemotherapy (dated by TCRdb to between 2018 and 2021). Sequenced on an Illumina MiSeq. Multiplex touch-down PCR with a mixed TRB-A/B primer pool was used to amplify rearranged TRB sequences covering the V, D and J segments. TCRdb reprocessed the public reads (quality trimming at Q25 with fastp, clone calling with MiXCR) and kept in-frame beta chains. Each entry merges the rows of one CDR3 protein and shows their most common DNA and genes. The sample includes 3,700 or so distinct CDR3 sequences, with under 35% observed a single time. Of the sample, less than 20% falls within the top ten clones. TCR beta rearrangements were amplified from genomic DNA isolated from peripheral blood, not from sorted cells or RNA. Sequences were obtained from blood. These receptors all stem from a human donor with a solid tumor.

DNA of the CDR3: TGTGCCAGCAGTGAAGTTAAGACTAGCCGGCCGTACAATGAGCAGTTCTTC. Protein sequence: CASSEVKTSRPYNEQFF. The V call is TRBV6-1, the J call TRBJ2-1, with 7 positions matching TRBD2. The CDR3 has 17 amino acids. Looked up from germline, CDR1 is MNHNS and CDR2 is SASEGT. The ends lost 1 base at V and 4 bases at J; junction bases unmatched: 10.

CDR3 sequence: CASSVTSGTVEQFF. As DNA, the CDR3 is TGTGCCAGTAGTGTGACTAGCGGGACGGTGGAGCAGTTCTTC. The rearrangement uses TRBV19 and TRBJ2-1, with TRBD2 matching over 11 bases. Germline CDR1 and CDR2: LNHDA and SQIVND (reference sequence). The CDR3 runs to 14 residues. Trimming took 5 bases from V and 10 from J; bases not matched to a gene: 7.

A word on this clonotype: A read error may explain this, as a much larger clone is one base away. The V gene is TRBV19, the J gene TRBJ1-3; 12 nucleotides match TRBD1. CDR3 size: 14 residues. Germline-derived CDR1 and CDR2 are LNHDA and SQIVND (reference sequence). CDR3 region: CASRGQGAGNTICF. CDR3 nucleotides: TGTGCCAGTAGGGGACAGGGGGCTGGAAACACCATATGTTTT. The full variable domain, completed using reference TRBV19 and TRBJ1-3, is DGGITQSPKYLFRKEGQNVTLSCEQNLNHDAMYWYRQDPGQGLRLIYYSQIVNDFQKGDIAEGYSVSREKKESFPLTVTSAQKNPTAFYLCASRGQGAGNTICFGEGSWLTVV.

In its sample, this clonotype ranks as medium-sized. The chain is built from TRBV7-2 and TRBJ2-3; 8 positions agree with TRBD1. Looked up from germline, CDR1 is SGHTA and CDR2 is FQGNSA. CDR3 length: 14 residues. The V gene end was trimmed by 4 bases and the J gene end by 0 bases; junction bases not matched to a gene: 0. Written as DNA, the CDR3 is TGTGCCAGCAGCTGGGACAGGAGCACAGATACGCAGTATTTT. It is translated as CASSWDRSTDTQYF.

This clonotype turned up a few times. V usage is TRBV7-2 and J usage is TRBJ1-6; 9 positions match TRBD1. J gave up 10 bases and V 7 bases, and 8 bases lay outside the gene matches. This CDR3 region has 14 residues. Germline lookup yields CDR1 SGHTA and CDR2 FQGNSA. CDR3 in DNA: TGTGCCAGCACCCAGGGACAGGGAAACTCACCCCTCCACTTT. Residues: CASTQGQGNSPLHF.

The V call is TRBV30, the J call TRBJ1-1; D gene ambiguous. This CDR3 comprises 14 residues. Germline lookup yields CDR1 GTSNPN and CDR2 SVGIG (reference sequence). Trimming pared 0 bases from V and 6 bases from J, leaving 14 bases between. The CDR3 DNA sequence: TGTGCCTGGAGTGTGTGGGTGGGAGGCTCTGAAGCTTTCTTT. Its protein product is CAWSVWVGGSEAFF.

This clonotype has just a few counts. Here the CDR3 reads CASSYSAGRQETQYF. DNA of the CDR3: TGTGCCAGCAGTTACTCGGCAGGTCGACAAGAGACCCAGTACTTC. This sequence joins TRBV6-2 or TRBV6-3 and TRBJ2-5; no firm D call. V was pared by 0 bases and J by 2 bases, with 10 bases between. CDR1 and CDR2 (germline): MNHEY, SVGEGT. This CDR3 comprises 15 residues.

The chain links TRBV28 to TRBJ2-7, with TRBD1 matching 7 bases. Germline CDR1 and CDR2: MDHEN and SYDVKM. With V trimmed by 3 bases and J by 7 bases, 6 bases remained unmatched. The CDR3 consists of 13 residues. The CDR3, as DNA: TGTGCCAGCAGTTTTACAGGGGCCCGAGAGCAGTACTTC. It yields the protein CASSFTGAREQYF.

The chain is built from TRBV21-1 and TRBJ2-7; TRBD1 is the table's D call and was not checked against the DNA. TRBV21-1 is annotated as a pseudogene. The CDR3 length is 16 residues. The CDR3 DNA is TGTGCCAGCAGCAAAAAGGGGTGGCGGTTTGCCTACGAGCAGTACTTC. Amino acid sequence: CASSKKGWRFAYEQYF.

This clonotype is termed medium-sized. CDR3 loop: CASSYDLGGKGWGTDTQYF. The CDR3 region has the DNA TGTGCCAGCAGTTACGACCTTGGAGGGAAGGGATGGGGCACAGATACGCAGTATTTT. The chain recombines TRBV6-5 with TRBJ2-3; TRBD2 is a possible D gene (6 bases). Germline V gives CDR1 MNHEY, CDR2 SVGAGI. Trimming pared 2 bases from V and 1 base from J, leaving 22 bases between. The CDR3 spans 19 residues.

Relative to its sample, this clonotype is medium-sized. The CDR3 coding sequence is TGTGCCAGCAGTCCAACTAGCGGGGGGACCGGGGAGCTGTTTTTT. This sequence encodes CASSPTSGGTGELFF. The chain employs TRBV6-6 and TRBJ2-2; 12 bases map to TRBD2. The CDR3 spans 15 residues. Trimming at V came to 5 bases and at J to 5 bases, leaving 3 bases not matched to a gene. The germline V gene has CDR1 MNHNY and CDR2 SVGAGI (reference sequence).

This clonotype has just a few counts. The chain has TRBV7-2 and TRBJ1-3, with 7 bases matching TRBD1. V lost 2 bases to trimming and J lost 0 bases; unmatched junction nucleotides: 4. Germline V gene data show CDR1 as SGHTA and CDR2 as FQGNSA. The CDR3 totals 16 residues. CDR3 residues: CASSLQGEISGNTIYF. The CDR3 bases are TGTGCCAGCAGCTTACAGGGGGAGATCTCTGGAAACACCATATATTTT.

This clonotype is medium-sized (0.01 to 0.1%) by share. This chain joins TRBV19 and TRBJ1-2, with D possibly matching TRBD1 (5 bases). The V gene lost 3 bases and the J gene lost 1 base, with 9 bases spanning the gap. CDR3 length equals 14 residues. Germline assignment: CDR1 LNHDA and CDR2 SQIVND (reference sequence). CDR3 loop: CASSMPGFNYGYTF. The CDR3 nucleotides are TGTGCCAGTAGTATGCCAGGGTTTAACTATGGCTACACCTTC.

The chain joins TRBV28 to TRBJ1-1; D is undetermined. Germline CDR1 and CDR2: MDHEN and SYDVKM. V lost 2 bases and J 3 bases, leaving 10 bases between the germline ends. This CDR3 spans 14 amino acids. The CDR3 bases are TGTGCCAGCAGTTTACCGCGAGGATACACTGAAGCTTTCTTT. This gives the protein CASSLPRGYTEAFF.

This chain links TRBV20-1 with TRBJ2-3; D ambiguous. Between the trimmed V and J ends, which lost 0 bases and 7 bases, there was a span of 5 bases. Looked up from germline, CDR1 is DFQATT and CDR2 is SNEGSKA (reference sequence). The CDR3 loop spans 11 amino acids. The CDR3 DNA reads TGCAGTGCTAGAGAAGGGTATACGCAGTATTTT. Amino acid sequence: CSAREGYTQYF.

In this sample, this clonotype turned up a few times. The rearrangement links TRBV20-1 to TRBJ1-2, with D uncertain. V lost 4 bases and J lost 8, with 17 bases in between. The CDR3 covers 13 residues. Germline V gene lookup returns CDR1 DFQATT and CDR2 SNEGSKA (reference sequence). CDR3 DNA sequence: TGCAGTGCTAACGGGCCCAATACCCGGGGCTACACCTTC. This sequence encodes CSANGPNTRGYTF.

The chain links TRBV20-1 to TRBJ1-3; a weak D match, TRBD1 (6 bases). Per germline, CDR1 DFQATT and CDR2 SNEGSKA (reference sequence). This CDR3 is built from 13 residues. The CDR3 coding sequence is TGCAGCCAGTTGGACAGACCTGGAAACACCATATATTTT. Protein: CSQLDRPGNTIYF.

The rearrangement links TRBV7-2 to TRBJ1-5; 7 bases align to TRBD1. CDR3 length: 14 residues. Germline lookup yields CDR1 SGHTA and CDR2 FQGNSA. With 5 bases clipped from V and 5 bases from J, the junction kept 6 bases outside the gene matches. CDR3 nucleotide sequence: TGTGCCAGCAGCCCCCGACAGGGTCATCAGCCCCAGCATTTT. Translating gives CASSPRQGHQPQHF.